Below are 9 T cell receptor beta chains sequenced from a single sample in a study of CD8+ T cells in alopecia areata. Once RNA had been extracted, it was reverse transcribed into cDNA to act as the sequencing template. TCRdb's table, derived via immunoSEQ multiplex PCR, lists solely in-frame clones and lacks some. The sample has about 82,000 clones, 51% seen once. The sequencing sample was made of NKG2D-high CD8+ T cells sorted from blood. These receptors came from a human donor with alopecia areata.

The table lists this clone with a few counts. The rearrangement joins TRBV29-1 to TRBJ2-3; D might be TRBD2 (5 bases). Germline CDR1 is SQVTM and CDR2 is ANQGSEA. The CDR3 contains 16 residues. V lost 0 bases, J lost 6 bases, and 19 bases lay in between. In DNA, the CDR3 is TGCAGCGTTGAAGATCTAGTATTAAGCGGAGACGATACGCAGTATTTT. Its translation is CSVEDLVLSGDDTQYF.

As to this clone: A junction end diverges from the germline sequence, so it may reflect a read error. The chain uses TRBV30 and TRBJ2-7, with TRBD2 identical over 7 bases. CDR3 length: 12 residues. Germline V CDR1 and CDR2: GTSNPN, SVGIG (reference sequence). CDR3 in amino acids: CAWSGLAEERYF. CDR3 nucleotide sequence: TGTGCCTGGAGTGGGCTAGCGGAGGAGCGGTACTTC.

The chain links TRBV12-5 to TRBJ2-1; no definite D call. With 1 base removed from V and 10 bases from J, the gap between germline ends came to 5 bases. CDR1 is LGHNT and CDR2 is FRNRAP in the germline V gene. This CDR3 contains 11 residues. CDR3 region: CASGLGAEQFF. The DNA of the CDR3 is TGTGCTAGTGGTTTGGGGGCCGAGCAGTTCTTC.

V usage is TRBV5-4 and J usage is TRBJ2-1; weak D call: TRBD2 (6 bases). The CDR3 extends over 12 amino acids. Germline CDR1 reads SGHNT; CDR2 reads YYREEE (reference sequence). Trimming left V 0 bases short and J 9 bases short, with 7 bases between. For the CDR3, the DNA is TGTGCCAGCAGCTTGGGACTAGGTGAGCAGTTCTTC. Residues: CASSLGLGEQFF.

The CDR3 region has the DNA TGTGCCAGCCATCAGCCCCAGCATTTT. Translated, it gives CASHQPQHF. The V and J genes are TRBV27 and TRBJ1-5; no clear D. Germline CDR1 MNHEY, CDR2 SMNVEV (reference sequence). The CDR3 runs to 9 residues. Trimming shortened V by 8 bases and J by 5 bases, and 1 base separated the two germline ends.

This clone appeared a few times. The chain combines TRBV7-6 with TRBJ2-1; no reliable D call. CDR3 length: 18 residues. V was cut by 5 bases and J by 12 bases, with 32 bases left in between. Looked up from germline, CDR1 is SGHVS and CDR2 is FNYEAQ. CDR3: CASSPRPHAGWARQVQFF. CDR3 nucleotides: TGTGCCAGCAGCCCGCGCCCCCATGCCGGATGGGCTAGGCAGGTGCAGTTCTTC.

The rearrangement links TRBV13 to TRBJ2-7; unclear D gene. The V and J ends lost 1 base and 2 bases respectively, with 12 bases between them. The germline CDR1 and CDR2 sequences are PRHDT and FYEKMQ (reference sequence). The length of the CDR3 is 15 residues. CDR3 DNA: TGTGCCAGCAGCTTAGTGTTGTCTTCACCCTACGAGCAGTACTTC. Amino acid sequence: CASSLVLSSPYEQYF. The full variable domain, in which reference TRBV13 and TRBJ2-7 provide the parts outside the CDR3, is AAGVIQSPRHLIKEKRETATLKCYPIPRHDTVYWYQQGPGQDPQFLISFYEKMQSDKGSIPDRFSAQQFSDYHSELNMSSLELGDSALYFCASSLVLSSPYEQYFGPGTRLTVT.

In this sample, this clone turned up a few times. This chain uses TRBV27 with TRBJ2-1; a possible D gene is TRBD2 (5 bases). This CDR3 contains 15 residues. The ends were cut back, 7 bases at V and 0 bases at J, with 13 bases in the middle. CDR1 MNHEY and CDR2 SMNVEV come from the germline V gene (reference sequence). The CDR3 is CASISSGTSYNEQFF. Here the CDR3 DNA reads TGTGCCAGCATCTCGAGCGGAACCTCCTACAATGAGCAGTTCTTC.

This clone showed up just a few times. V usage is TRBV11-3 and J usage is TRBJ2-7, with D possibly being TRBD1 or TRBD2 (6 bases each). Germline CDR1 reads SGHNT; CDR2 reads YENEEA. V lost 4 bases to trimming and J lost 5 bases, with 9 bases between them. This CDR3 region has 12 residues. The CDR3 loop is CASSSGGNEQYF. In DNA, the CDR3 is TGTGCCAGCAGCTCCGGGGGCAACGAGCAGTACTTC.